Listed below are T cell receptor beta chains from one sample, sequenced in a study of cytomegalovirus exposure and HLA in healthy donors. Data came from immunoSEQ multiplex PCR; TCRdb stores just in-frame clones and leaves some out. The table shows around 100,000 clones, with under 90% occurring only once. The specimen sequenced was PBMCs. The receptor source for this set is a woman between 65 and 79 years old in good health and CMV-seropositive. Both conserved end residues are part of each CDR3. D genes are given only for firm matches. Size tells how often a clone was seen (once, few, many) or the class of an expanded clone, and some rows leave it out.

abundance,v_gene,j_gene,d_gene,CDR3nt,CDR3aa
few,TRBV4-1,TRBJ2-7,NA,TGCGCCAGCAGCCAAGGGACAGTAGTCACCTACGAGCAGTACTTC,CASSQGTVVTYEQYF
few,TRBV9,TRBJ1-4,TRBD1,TGTGCCAGCAGCGTAGCAGGGGGAGGCGAAAAACTGTTTTTT,CASSVAGGGEKLFF
once,TRBV11-2,TRBJ2-3,NA,TGTGCCAGCAGCTGGGGTATGAGGGTAGATACGCAGTATTTT,CASSWGMRVDTQYF
NA,TRBV30,TRBJ1-2,NA,TGTGCCTGGAGCGCCGGCTATGGCTACACCTTC,CAWSAGYGYTF
NA,TRBV18,TRBJ2-1,NA,TGTGCCAGCTCACCACCGGACAGACTATACTACAATGAGCAGTTCTTC,CASSPPDRLYYNEQFF
NA,TRBV7-2,TRBJ2-3,NA,TGTGCCAGCAGCTTAGACCACTCGAGCACAGATACGCAGTATTTT,CASSLDHSSTDTQYF
NA,TRBV27,TRBJ2-3,TRBD1,TGTGCCAGTCAGGGACAGCCCACAGATACGCAGTATTTT,CASQGQPTDTQYF
NA,TRBV19,TRBJ2-7,NA,TGTGCCAGTAGTACGGCAGGCTACGAGCAGTACTTC,CASSTAGYEQYF
once,TRBV7-9,TRBJ2-1,NA,TGTGCCAGCAGCCCAATGACAGGCCTAACTGGCAATGAGCAGTTCTTC,CASSPMTGLTGNEQFF
NA,TRBV9,TRBJ2-5,TRBD1,TGTGCCAGCAGCGTAGAAGGGGGCGCGGCAGAGACCCAGTACTTC,CASSVEGGAAETQYF
NA,TRBV2,TRBJ1-2,TRBD1,TGTGCCAGCACCCTAGGCCGGGACAGGGGGCTTGGCTACACCTTC,CASTLGRDRGLGYTF